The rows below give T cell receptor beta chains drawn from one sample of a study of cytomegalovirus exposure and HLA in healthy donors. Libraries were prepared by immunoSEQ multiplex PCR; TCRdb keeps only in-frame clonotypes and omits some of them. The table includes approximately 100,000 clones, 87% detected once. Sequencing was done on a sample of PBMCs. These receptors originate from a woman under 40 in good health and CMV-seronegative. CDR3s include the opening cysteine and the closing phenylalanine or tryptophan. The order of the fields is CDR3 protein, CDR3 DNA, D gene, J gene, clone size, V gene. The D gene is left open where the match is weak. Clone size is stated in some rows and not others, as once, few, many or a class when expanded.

cdr3_aa: CASSLKVSGAYEQYF; cdr3_nt: TGTGCCAGCAGCTTAAAGGTTAGCGGGGCCTACGAGCAGTACTTC; d_call: TRBD2; j_call: TRBJ2-7; clone_size: NA; v_call: TRBV7-3
cdr3_aa: CASSQDLTGGNTIYF; cdr3_nt: TGTGCCAGCAGCCAAGATCTTACGGGAGGAAACACCATATATTTT; d_call: NA; j_call: TRBJ1-3; clone_size: NA; v_call: TRBV14
cdr3_aa: CASSRGLEQFF; cdr3_nt: TGTGCCAGCAGCCGCGGACTGGAGCAGTTCTTC; d_call: NA; j_call: TRBJ2-1; clone_size: NA; v_call: TRBV14
cdr3_aa: CASSYSRGQTGELFF; cdr3_nt: TGTGCCAGCAGTTACTCCAGAGGGCAAACCGGGGAGCTGTTTTTT; d_call: NA; j_call: TRBJ2-2; clone_size: NA; v_call: TRBV6-5
cdr3_aa: CASSDRGGWMGVFF; cdr3_nt: TGTGCCAGCAGTGATAGGGGGGGGTGGATGGGAGTGTTCTTC; d_call: NA; j_call: TRBJ2-1; clone_size: NA; v_call: TRBV2
cdr3_aa: CASSRPTGLFGTGELFF; cdr3_nt: TGTGCCAGTAGCAGGCCGACAGGGCTTTTCGGAACCGGGGAGCTGTTTTTT; d_call: TRBD1; j_call: TRBJ2-2; clone_size: NA; v_call: TRBV19
cdr3_aa: CASSPPGTRADTQYF; cdr3_nt: TGCGCCAGCAGCCCGCCCGGGACTAGGGCGGATACGCAGTATTTT; d_call: TRBD2; j_call: TRBJ2-3; clone_size: NA; v_call: TRBV5-1
cdr3_aa: CASSPRTGRYEQYF; cdr3_nt: TGTGCCAGCAGCCCGCGAACAGGGCGGTACGAGCAGTACTTC; d_call: NA; j_call: TRBJ2-7; clone_size: once; v_call: TRBV11-2
cdr3_aa: CASTPTVSNQPQHF; cdr3_nt: TGTGCCAGCACCCCGACAGTTTCCAATCAGCCCCAGCATTTT; d_call: NA; j_call: TRBJ1-5; clone_size: NA; v_call: TRBV28
cdr3_aa: CATPTGVGNEQFF; cdr3_nt: TGTGCCACCCCAACGGGAGTGGGGAATGAGCAGTTCTTC; d_call: NA; j_call: TRBJ2-1; clone_size: few; v_call: TRBV2
cdr3_aa: CASSGGEQGGDTQYF; cdr3_nt: TGTGCCAGCTCCGGAGGCGAACAGGGCGGAGATACGCAGTATTTT; d_call: NA; j_call: TRBJ2-3; clone_size: NA; v_call: TRBV28
cdr3_aa: CASSYKLSSYNEQFF; cdr3_nt: TGTGCCAGCAGTTACAAACTTAGCTCCTACAATGAGCAGTTCTTC; d_call: NA; j_call: TRBJ2-1; clone_size: NA; v_call: TRBV6-5
cdr3_aa: CASSSQVSNGYTF; cdr3_nt: TGCGCCAGCAGCTCACAGGTCTCCAATGGCTACACCTTC; d_call: NA; j_call: TRBJ1-2; clone_size: few; v_call: TRBV5-1
cdr3_aa: CASSPGETGEQFF; cdr3_nt: TGTGCCAGCAGCCCCGGGGAAACGGGTGAGCAGTTCTTC; d_call: NA; j_call: TRBJ2-1; clone_size: NA; v_call: TRBV7-3
cdr3_aa: CASSYSSTVAQYF; cdr3_nt: TGTGCCAGCAGTTACTCTTCAACAGTAGCCCAGTACTTC; d_call: NA; j_call: TRBJ2-5; clone_size: NA; v_call: TRBV6-5
cdr3_aa: CASSLGGGGNTEAFF; cdr3_nt: TGTGCCAGCAGCTTGGGTGGAGGAGGGAACACTGAAGCTTTCTTT; d_call: NA; j_call: TRBJ1-1; clone_size: NA; v_call: TRBV5-4
cdr3_aa: CASNRDSLNSPLHF; cdr3_nt: TGTGCCAGCAACCGGGACAGCCTCAATTCACCCCTCCACTTT; d_call: TRBD1; j_call: TRBJ1-6; clone_size: once; v_call: TRBV2
cdr3_aa: CASSLEKRGAQYQETQYF; cdr3_nt: TGCGCCAGCAGCTTGGAGAAGCGGGGGGCCCAGTACCAAGAGACCCAGTACTTC; d_call: TRBD2; j_call: TRBJ2-5; clone_size: few; v_call: TRBV5-1
cdr3_aa: CATVGIIGQGDTGELFF; cdr3_nt: TGTGCCACCGTAGGTATAATCGGACAGGGAGACACCGGGGAGCTGTTTTTT; d_call: TRBD1; j_call: TRBJ2-2; clone_size: NA; v_call: TRBV2
cdr3_aa: CASSLGGQGVYGYTF; cdr3_nt: TGTGCCAGCAGCTTGGGGGGACAGGGGGTCTATGGCTACACCTTC; d_call: TRBD1; j_call: TRBJ1-2; clone_size: NA; v_call: TRBV13
cdr3_aa: CASSAKNEQYF; cdr3_nt: TGTGCCAGCAGCGCTAAAAACGAGCAGTACTTC; d_call: NA; j_call: TRBJ2-7; clone_size: NA; v_call: TRBV7-9
cdr3_aa: CASSQSRENIQYF; cdr3_nt: TGCGCCAGCAGCCAGTCCCGTGAGAACATTCAGTACTTC; d_call: NA; j_call: TRBJ2-4; clone_size: once; v_call: TRBV4-1
cdr3_aa: CSVRGQGRNIQYF; cdr3_nt: TGCAGCGTAAGGGGACAGGGGCGAAACATTCAGTACTTC; d_call: TRBD1; j_call: TRBJ2-4; clone_size: NA; v_call: TRBV29-1
cdr3_aa: CASKYRDSSYEQYF; cdr3_nt: TGTGCCAGCAAGTACAGGGATTCCTCCTACGAGCAGTACTTC; d_call: NA; j_call: TRBJ2-7; clone_size: NA; v_call: TRBV5-6
cdr3_aa: CASSYPTGRGKLFF; cdr3_nt: TGTGCCAGCAGTTACCCCACAGGACGTGGGAAACTGTTTTTT; d_call: NA; j_call: TRBJ1-4; clone_size: NA; v_call: TRBV6-6
cdr3_aa: CASNKMNTEAFF; cdr3_nt: TGTGCCAGCAATAAAATGAACACTGAAGCTTTCTTT; d_call: NA; j_call: TRBJ1-1; clone_size: few; v_call: TRBV7-9
cdr3_aa: CASSLFREGGDTQYF; cdr3_nt: TGCGCCAGCAGCTTGTTCCGGGAAGGGGGAGATACGCAGTATTTT; d_call: NA; j_call: TRBJ2-3; clone_size: NA; v_call: TRBV5-1
cdr3_aa: CASSLDPAGRNQPQHF; cdr3_nt: TGCGCCAGCAGCTTGGACCCCGCAGGGAGGAATCAGCCCCAGCATTTT; d_call: NA; j_call: TRBJ1-5; clone_size: NA; v_call: TRBV5-1
cdr3_aa: CASSPRTGEGNEKLFF; cdr3_nt: TGTGCCAGCAGCCCCCGAACCGGGGAGGGAAATGAAAAACTGTTTTTT; d_call: NA; j_call: TRBJ1-4; clone_size: NA; v_call: TRBV9
cdr3_aa: CSVVDVNIQYF; cdr3_nt: TGCAGCGTTGTAGACGTGAACATTCAGTACTTC; d_call: NA; j_call: TRBJ2-4; clone_size: NA; v_call: TRBV29-1
cdr3_aa: CSVKGVAEAFF; cdr3_nt: TGCAGCGTAAAGGGGGTCGCTGAAGCTTTCTTT; d_call: NA; j_call: TRBJ1-1; clone_size: NA; v_call: TRBV29-1
cdr3_aa: CASGGQGYEKLFF; cdr3_nt: TGTGCCAGCGGGGGACAGGGGTATGAAAAACTGTTTTTT; d_call: TRBD1; j_call: TRBJ1-4; clone_size: NA; v_call: TRBV28
cdr3_aa: CASSPRGPLFSSYNSPLHF; cdr3_nt: TGCGCCAGCAGCCCCCGAGGGCCCCTCTTCAGCTCCTATAATTCACCCCTCCACTTT; d_call: NA; j_call: TRBJ1-6; clone_size: NA; v_call: TRBV10-1
cdr3_aa: CASSRSGVHIYF; cdr3_nt: TGTGCCAGCAGTAGGTCAGGGGTTCACATATATTTT; d_call: NA; j_call: TRBJ1-3; clone_size: NA; v_call: TRBV6-1
cdr3_aa: CASSLGKGTVYGYTF; cdr3_nt: TGCGCCAGCAGCTTGGGCAAAGGGACAGTATATGGCTACACCTTC; d_call: TRBD1; j_call: TRBJ1-2; clone_size: NA; v_call: TRBV5-1
cdr3_aa: CASSLGVGGQGNNEQFF; cdr3_nt: TGTGCCAGCAGCTTAGGTGTTGGAGGACAGGGAAACAATGAGCAGTTCTTC; d_call: TRBD1; j_call: TRBJ2-1; clone_size: few; v_call: TRBV7-8
cdr3_aa: CASSPTEGGQPQHF; cdr3_nt: TGTGCCAGCAGCCCCACGGAGGGAGGTCAGCCCCAGCATTTT; d_call: NA; j_call: TRBJ1-5; clone_size: NA; v_call: TRBV7-9
cdr3_aa: CASSPEHPNYGYTF; cdr3_nt: TGTGCCAGCAGCCCCGAACACCCTAACTATGGCTACACCTTC; d_call: NA; j_call: TRBJ1-2; clone_size: once; v_call: TRBV9
cdr3_aa: CASSVGGTPSSPLHF; cdr3_nt: TGTGCCAGCAGCGTAGGGGGGACACCCTCTTCACCCCTCCACTTT; d_call: NA; j_call: TRBJ1-6; clone_size: NA; v_call: TRBV9
cdr3_aa: CASSDSAGPPDTQYF; cdr3_nt: TGTGCCAGCAGTGACTCGGCGGGGCCACCAGATACGCAGTATTTT; d_call: NA; j_call: TRBJ2-3; clone_size: NA; v_call: TRBV6-4
cdr3_aa: CASSLGNVGGQPQHF; cdr3_nt: TGTGCCAGCAGCCTAGGCAACGTAGGGGGTCAGCCCCAGCATTTT; d_call: NA; j_call: TRBJ1-5; clone_size: NA; v_call: TRBV5-8
cdr3_aa: CASRVRDFQNTGELFF; cdr3_nt: TGTGCCAGCAGGGTAAGGGACTTCCAAAACACCGGGGAGCTGTTTTTT; d_call: NA; j_call: TRBJ2-2; clone_size: few; v_call: TRBV5-4
cdr3_aa: CASRRGLAGTYEQYF; cdr3_nt: TGTGCCAGCAGACGGGGACTAGCGGGAACCTACGAGCAGTACTTC; d_call: TRBD2; j_call: TRBJ2-7; clone_size: NA; v_call: TRBV27
cdr3_aa: CASSLNREYWPQHF; cdr3_nt: TGTGCCAGCAGTTTGAACAGGGAATATTGGCCCCAGCATTTT; d_call: NA; j_call: TRBJ1-5; clone_size: NA; v_call: TRBV27
cdr3_aa: CASSTPDRVMVPQHF; cdr3_nt: TGTGCCAGTAGTACCCCCGACAGGGTAATGGTGCCCCAGCATTTT; d_call: TRBD1; j_call: TRBJ1-5; clone_size: NA; v_call: TRBV19
cdr3_aa: CASSYRGLGTQYF; cdr3_nt: TGTGCCAGCAGTTACAGGGGGCTGGGGACCCAGTACTTC; d_call: TRBD1; j_call: TRBJ2-5; clone_size: NA; v_call: TRBV6-5
cdr3_aa: CASSLFSTGFEQYF; cdr3_nt: TGTGCCAGCAGTTTATTTAGTACGGGATTTGAGCAGTACTTC; d_call: NA; j_call: TRBJ2-7; clone_size: NA; v_call: TRBV27
cdr3_aa: CASEGGQGYGYTF; cdr3_nt: TGTGCCAGCGAGGGAGGTCAGGGCTATGGCTACACCTTC; d_call: NA; j_call: TRBJ1-2; clone_size: NA; v_call: TRBV10-3
cdr3_aa: CAAGGNTGELFF; cdr3_nt: TGTGCGGCGGGCGGGAACACCGGGGAGCTGTTTTTT; d_call: NA; j_call: TRBJ2-2; clone_size: NA; v_call: TRBV5-4